Each of the 25 T cell receptor beta chains below was sequenced from the same sample in a study of blood T cell repertoires in COVID-19. The method was immunoSEQ multiplex PCR; TCRdb's version includes in-frame clones alone and lacks a portion of them. Among some 150,000 clones listed, roughly 87% were seen once. Material for sequencing was peripheral blood. These receptors all come from a woman aged 55-69 years who had recovered from COVID-19.

The CDR3 DNA is TGTGCCAGTAGTAGTAGCGGGGGGGATTACAATGAGCAGTTCTTC. Translation: CASSSSGGDYNEQFF. This chain links TRBV19 with TRBJ2-1, with 11 bases lining up with TRBD2. V lost 4 bases to trimming and J lost 4 bases; unmatched junction nucleotides: 3. The CDR3 is 15 amino acids. Germline CDR1 is LNHDA and CDR2 is SQIVND (reference sequence).

The rearrangement uses TRBV6-5 and TRBJ2-3, with 8 bases matching TRBD1. This CDR3 comprises 14 residues. Germline V gives CDR1 MNHEY, CDR2 SVGAGI. The V segment lost 0 bases and the J segment 7 bases; nucleotides outside the gene matches: 3. The CDR3, as DNA: TGTGCCAGCAGTTACTCTGGACAGGGCTATACGCAGTATTTT. As protein: CASSYSGQGYTQYF.

V is TRBV6-4 and J is TRBJ2-2; TRBD2 agrees at 9 bases. Germline V gene sequence: CDR1 MRHNA, CDR2 SNTAGT. The CDR3 totals 17 residues. V shed 4 bases, J shed 5 bases, and the junction held 11 bases outside the gene matches. CDR3 coding DNA: TGTGCCAGCAGTGGCGGCGTTAGCGGGGGATTAACCGGGGAGCTGTTTTTT. This translates into CASSGGVSGGLTGELFF.

The chain recombines TRBV18 with TRBJ2-3; 7 bases line up with TRBD1. The germline gives CDR1 KGHSH, CDR2 LQKENI. The CDR3 has 16 amino acids. Losses at the gene ends were 4 bases for V and 2 bases for J; bases not matched to a gene: 9. The CDR3 bases are TGTGCCAGCTCACTACAGGGGAGAGTTTTCACAGATACGCAGTATTTT. Amino acid sequence: CASSLQGRVFTDTQYF.

The chain couples TRBV10-3 to TRBJ1-1; the match to TRBD1 covers 12 bases. Per the germline V gene, CDR1 is ENHRY and CDR2 is SYGVKD. The CDR3 has 15 residues. V was pared by 4 bases and J by 8 bases, with 8 bases of the junction left unmatched. The chain's CDR3 is CAISGTGTGGDEAFF. CDR3 bases: TGTGCCATCAGTGGTACCGGGACAGGGGGCGACGAAGCTTTCTTT.

Only one count was recorded for this clone. This chain joins TRBV28 and TRBJ2-3, with TRBD1 matching over 7 bases. Trimming removed 4 bases from V and 4 bases from J; junction bases left unmatched: 5. Germline V gene lookup returns CDR1 MDHEN and CDR2 SYDVKM. This CDR3 comprises 14 residues. In DNA form, the CDR3 reads TGTGCCAGCAGTTCCCCAGGGGGTGCAGATACGCAGTATTTT. Its translation: CASSSPGGADTQYF.

The chain uses TRBV5-1 and TRBJ1-3, with 7 bases lining up with TRBD1. The CDR3 is 15 residues long. With V trimmed by 4 bases and J by 2 bases, 6 bases remained unmatched. Germline CDR1 SGHRS, CDR2 YFSETQ. The CDR3 spells CASSQSGTAGNTIYF. The CDR3 nucleotides read TGCGCCAGCAGCCAGTCCGGGACAGCTGGAAACACCATATATTTT.

This rearrangement joins TRBV2 to TRBJ2-2; 8 bases are a match to TRBD1. Germline V gene sequence: CDR1 SNHLY, CDR2 FYNNEI. The CDR3 runs to 14 residues. The trim removed 3 bases at V and 6 bases at J, leaving 3 bases unmatched. The CDR3 DNA follows: TGTGCCAGCAGTGAGGGCAGGGGGCCCGGGGAGCTGTTTTTT. This translates into CASSEGRGPGELFF. Filled out from reference TRBV2 and TRBJ2-2, the complete variable domain reads EPEVTQTPSHQVTQMGQEVILRCVPISNHLYFYWYRQILGQKVEFLVSFYNNEISEKSEIFDDQFSVERPDGSNFTLKIRSTKLEDSAMYFCASSEGRGPGELFFGEGSRLTVL.

DNA for the CDR3: TGCGCCAGCAGCCAAGAGAGCCTGAGCACAGATACGCAGTATTTT. Its protein is CASSQESLSTDTQYF. The gene calls are TRBV4-3 and TRBJ2-3; unclear D gene. The germline V gene encodes CDR1 LGHNA and CDR2 YSLEER. The CDR3 is 15 residues long. With 0 bases removed from V and 0 bases from J, the gap between germline ends came to 7 bases.

V is TRBV6-5 and J is TRBJ2-7; possibly TRBD1 for D (6 bases). Trimming cost V 10 bases and J 2 bases, with 21 bases left between them. From germline, CDR1 is MNHEY and CDR2 SVGAGI. This CDR3 region has 15 residues. The CDR3 reads CATTPQGSLPYEQYF. The CDR3 DNA sequence: TGTGCCACCACTCCCCAGGGGTCCCTCCCCTACGAGCAGTACTTC.

As for this clone: The same CDR3 is also encoded by other DNA sequences in this sample. The chain carries TRBV5-1 and TRBJ1-1, with D perhaps TRBD1 (6 bases). This CDR3 has 15 amino acids. Germline CDR1 reads SGHRS; CDR2 reads YFSETQ. With 0 bases removed from V and 2 bases from J, the gap between germline ends came to 11 bases. CDR3 region: CASSLDGRGNTEAFF. The CDR3 coding sequence is TGCGCCAGCAGCTTGGATGGCAGGGGTAACACTGAAGCTTTCTTT. Together with reference TRBV5-1 and TRBJ1-1, the CDR3 gives the full variable domain: KAGVTQTPRYLIKTRGQQVTLSCSPISGHRSVSWYQQTPGQGLQFLFEYFSETQRNKGNFPGRFSGRQFSNSRSEMNVSTLELGDSALYLCASSLDGRGNTEAFFGQGTRLTVV.

This clone was counted a few times. The V and J genes are TRBV27 and TRBJ2-4; TRBD2 matches 7 bases. The length of the CDR3 is 14 residues. The trim removed 3 bases at V and 8 bases at J, leaving 7 bases unmatched. The germline V gene encodes CDR1 MNHEY and CDR2 SMNVEV (reference sequence). CDR3 sequence: CASSLGGGWDIQYF. The CDR3 region has the DNA TGTGCCAGCAGTTTGGGGGGGGGTTGGGACATTCAGTACTTC.

The chain carries TRBV7-9 and TRBJ2-1; 12 bases map to TRBD2. Germline V gives CDR1 SEHNR, CDR2 FQNEAQ (reference sequence). Unmatched junction bases numbered 10, after V lost 1 base and J lost 9 bases. The CDR3 extends over 17 amino acids. CDR3 residues: CASSLGVSSGGVTEQFF. The CDR3 region has the DNA TGTGCCAGCAGCTTAGGCGTCTCTAGCGGGGGGGTTACTGAGCAGTTCTTC.

The chain uses TRBV28 and TRBJ1-6; D is perhaps TRBD1 (6 bases). Germline V lookup: CDR1 MDHEN, CDR2 SYDVKM. V was trimmed by 3 bases and J by 7 bases, leaving 13 bases between them. The CDR3 is 15 amino acids. In nucleotides, the CDR3 is TGTGCCAGCAGTTTGGGACAAACAGGAAATTCACCCCTCCACTTT. Translating gives CASSLGQTGNSPLHF.

The V gene is TRBV7-2, the J gene TRBJ2-3, with TRBD2 identical over 8 bases. V trimming: 1 base; J trimming: 3 bases; junction bases outside the gene matches: 6. The CDR3 spans 16 residues. Germline V lookup: CDR1 SGHTA, CDR2 FQGNSA. This CDR3 is CASSLGRGGTTDTQYF. The CDR3, as DNA: TGTGCCAGCAGCTTAGGACGGGGGGGTACGACAGATACGCAGTATTTT.

V is TRBV29-1 and J is TRBJ1-1, with TRBD1 matching 8 bases. The CDR3 loop spans 13 amino acids. V was pared by 4 bases and J by 5 bases, with 6 bases of the junction left unmatched. The V gene's germline CDR1 is SQVTM and CDR2 ANQGSEA. In nucleotides, the CDR3 is TGCAGCGTTGGTCAGGGGGCTTATACTGAAGCTTTCTTT. Its translation is CSVGQGAYTEAFF. Full variable domain (missing parts from reference TRBV29-1 and TRBJ1-1): SAVISQKPSRDICQRGTSLTIQCQVDSQVTMMFWYRQQPGQSLTLIATANQGSEATYESGFVIDKFPISRPNLTFSTLTVSNMSPEDSSIYLCSVGQGAYTEAFFGQGTRLTVV.

This rearrangement joins TRBV2 to TRBJ2-3, with 9 positions matching TRBD1. The CDR3 is made up of 17 amino acids. V lost 4 bases and J lost 4; bases outside the gene matches: 12. Germline CDR1 reads SNHLY; CDR2 reads FYNNEI. DNA of the CDR3: TGTGCCAGCAGTGTCGACAGGGGGATCTCCGCCGCAGATACGCAGTATTTT. This sequence encodes CASSVDRGISAADTQYF.

This chain connects TRBV27 to TRBJ1-4; D is possibly TRBD1 (6 bases). Germline V gene data show CDR1 as MNHEY and CDR2 as SMNVEV (reference sequence). The V and J ends lost 4 bases and 8 bases respectively, with 17 bases between them. The CDR3 covers 15 residues. The CDR3 coding sequence is TGTGCCAGCAGTTCAGGGGCCCCCGACGGGGAAAAACTGTTTTTT. Translated: CASSSGAPDGEKLFF.

The chain has TRBV2 and TRBJ1-2, with a possible D match to TRBD1 (6 bases). The CDR3 length is 14 residues. The V end lost 8 bases, the J end lost 5 bases, and 18 bases lay between the germline ends. Germline V gene data show CDR1 as SNHLY and CDR2 as FYNNEI. This CDR3 reads CASEGGGVRYGYTF. CDR3 in DNA: TGTGCCAGCGAGGGGGGAGGGGTTCGGTATGGCTACACCTTC. Based on the CDR3 plus reference TRBV2 and TRBJ1-2, the full variable domain is EPEVTQTPSHQVTQMGQEVILRCVPISNHLYFYWYRQILGQKVEFLVSFYNNEISEKSEIFDDQFSVERPDGSNFTLKIRSTKLEDSAMYFCASEGGGVRYGYTFGSGTRLTVV.

This chain connects TRBV7-9 to TRBJ1-2; D is ambiguous. V was pared by 3 bases and J by 0 bases, with 5 bases between. The CDR3 is 13 amino acids. Germline V lookup: CDR1 SEHNR, CDR2 FQNEAQ (reference sequence). The CDR3 coding sequence is TGTGCCAGCAGCTTGGGAGCTAACTATGGCTACACCTTC. It is translated as CASSLGANYGYTF.

The chain carries TRBV7-2 and TRBJ2-1, with D perhaps TRBD2 (5 bases). Germline CDR1 is SGHTA and CDR2 is FQGNSA. The CDR3 is 13 amino acids. Deletions cut 5 bases from V and 10 bases from J, with 15 bases between. The CDR3 DNA reads as TGTGCCAGCAGCCAAGGAAGCGGTCGAGAGCAGTTCTTC. Translating it yields CASSQGSGREQFF.

V and J are TRBV7-9 and TRBJ2-2, with 8 bases aligning to TRBD1. V shed 1 base and J 7 bases; nucleotides not matched to a gene: 8. This CDR3 contains 16 residues. The germline V gene encodes CDR1 SEHNR and CDR2 FQNEAQ (reference sequence). This CDR3 reads CASSLGTGLTVGELFF. The CDR3 DNA sequence: TGTGCCAGCAGCTTAGGGACAGGGCTCACCGTCGGGGAGCTGTTTTTT. Combining the CDR3 with reference TRBV7-9 and TRBJ2-2 gives the whole variable domain DTGVSQNPRHKITKRGQNVTFRCDPISEHNRLYWYRQTLGQGPEFLTYFQNEAQLEKSRLLSDRFSAERPKGSFSTLEIQRTEQGDSAMYLCASSLGTGLTVGELFFGEGSRLTVL.

The gene calls are TRBV27 and TRBJ2-1; D is perhaps TRBD1 (6 bases). CDR1 and CDR2 (germline): MNHEY, SMNVEV (reference sequence). The CDR3 is 15 amino acids. V gave up 4 bases and J gave up 4 bases, with 14 bases separating them. The CDR3 here is CASSSDSSPYNEQFF. CDR3 in DNA: TGTGCCAGCAGTTCGGACAGTTCCCCTTACAATGAGCAGTTCTTC.

This rearrangement joins TRBV4-3 to TRBJ1-4, with D hard to call. This CDR3 region has 13 residues. With 0 bases removed from V and 8 bases from J, the gap between germline ends came to 7 bases. In germline, CDR1 is LGHNA, CDR2 YSLEER. This CDR3 reads CASSQDGEEKLFF. CDR3 DNA: TGCGCCAGCAGCCAAGATGGGGAGGAAAAACTGTTTTTT.

The chain recombines TRBV16 with TRBJ1-4; no clear D gene. The V and J ends lost 2 bases and 4 bases respectively, with 5 bases between them. The CDR3 covers 13 residues. Germline V CDR1 and CDR2: KGHSY, FQNENV. This chain's CDR3 is CASSQRSNEKLFF. CDR3 nucleotide sequence: TGTGCCAGCAGCCAAAGGAGTAATGAAAAACTGTTTTTT.